The 9 T cell receptor beta chains presented below share a single source sample, sequenced in a study of T cells in Graves' hyperthyroidism and ophthalmopathy. What was amplified from RNA transcripts were TCR beta CDR3 regions. TCR CDR3 regions were first amplified by RT-PCR with HTBI primers. TCRdb independently ran MiXCR on the multiplex PCR reads; one entry per CDR3 protein. Of around 600,000 distinct CDR3 sequences listed, 13% to 15% were seen once; the top ten hold about 7%. Material: blood. All receptors derive from a woman aged 18-30 years with Graves' ophthalmopathy.

This clonotype was picked up many times. The V and J genes are TRBV27 and TRBJ2-5, with 12 bases fitting TRBD2. With V trimmed by 4 bases and J by 6 bases, 15 bases remained unmatched. CDR1 is MNHEY and CDR2 is SMNVEV in the germline V gene (reference sequence). CDR3 length: 18 amino acids. The CDR3 DNA follows: TGTGCCAGCAGTTCCTACCTCCGACTAGCGGGAGACGCGCAGACCCAGTACTTC. It yields the protein CASSSYLRLAGDAQTQYF.

This clonotype was picked up many times. The V call is TRBV29-1, the J call TRBJ1-6; no definite D call. The CDR3 totals 14 residues. Trimming took off 2 bases at V and 7 bases at J, with 12 bases between the two ends. Germline lookup yields CDR1 SQVTM and CDR2 ANQGSEA. In nucleotides, the CDR3 is TGCAGCGTTGAAAAATTGGCAGAGAATTCACCCCTCCACTTT. Its translation: CSVEKLAENSPLHF.

This clonotype was found many times. V is TRBV9 and J is TRBJ2-1; 12 bases agree with TRBD2. CDR1 and CDR2 from the germline V gene are SGDLS and YYNGEE. Losses at the gene ends were 0 bases for V and 0 bases for J; bases not matched to a gene: 4. The CDR3 sequence is 18 residues long. As DNA, the CDR3 is TGTGCCAGCAGCGTAGCAACTAGCGGGAGGCCCTCCTACAATGAGCAGTTCTTC. It is translated as CASSVATSGRPSYNEQFF.

This clonotype was picked up many times. V gene TRBV4-1 combines with J gene TRBJ2-7; 7 bases fit TRBD1. Germline values: CDR1 MGHRA, CDR2 YSYEKL. V gave up 4 bases and J gave up 5 bases; unmatched junction bases: 8. This CDR3 spans 14 amino acids. As DNA, the CDR3 is TGCGCCAGCAGCCGACAGGGCCAGCGCGACGAGCAGTACTTC. As protein: CASSRQGQRDEQYF.

This clonotype was counted many times. The CDR3 protein is CASSLFRGRDIYEQYF. DNA for the CDR3: TGTGCCAGCAGCTTATTTCGGGGGAGGGACATATACGAGCAGTACTTC. The chain couples TRBV7-9 to TRBJ2-7; tentative D call: TRBD2 (7 bases). The CDR3 has 16 amino acids. Germline V lookup: CDR1 SEHNR, CDR2 FQNEAQ (reference sequence). With 2 bases removed from V and 4 bases from J, the gap between germline ends came to 18 bases.

The sample holds many counts of this clonotype. V gene TRBV29-1 combines with J gene TRBJ2-7; D gene unclear. V was cut by 4 bases and J by 3 bases, with 10 bases left in between. Germline V lookup: CDR1 SQVTM, CDR2 ANQGSEA. This CDR3 spans 12 amino acids. CDR3 sequence reads: CSVGQTFYEQYF. For the CDR3, the DNA is TGCAGCGTTGGGCAGACCTTCTACGAGCAGTACTTC.

This clonotype was picked up a small number of times. This rearrangement joins TRBV7-8 to TRBJ2-1, with 8 bases lining up with TRBD1. There are 15 residues in the CDR3. Per germline, CDR1 SGHVS and CDR2 FQNEAQ. V lost 5 bases and J lost 4; bases outside the gene matches: 7. CDR3 protein: CASSSPGQVYNEQFF. In DNA form, the CDR3 reads TGTGCCAGCAGCAGTCCGGGACAGGTATACAATGAGCAGTTCTTC. The full variable domain, with the rest looked up from reference TRBV7-8 and TRBJ2-1, is GAGVSQSPRYKVAKRGQDVALRCDPISGHVSLFWYQQALGQGPEFLTYFQNEAQLDKSGLPSDRFFAERPEGSVSTLKIQRTQQEDSAVYLCASSSPGQVYNEQFFGPGTRLTVL.

This clonotype was seen only a few times. This rearrangement joins TRBV7-2 to TRBJ2-3; TRBD2 matches at 7 bases. Germline loops: CDR1 SGHTA, CDR2 FQGNSA. V gave up 0 bases and J gave up 5 bases; unmatched junction bases: 5. CDR3 length: 15 residues. CDR3 sequence reads: CASSLARTRLDTQYF. The CDR3 DNA reads as TGTGCCAGCAGCTTAGCGAGGACTAGGCTAGATACGCAGTATTTT.

A remark on this clonotype: A read error may explain this, as a much larger clone is one base away. This rearrangement joins TRBV7-3 to TRBJ2-2, with a tentative D call TRBD1 (7 bases). This CDR3 contains 15 residues. The V end lost 3 bases, the J end lost 6 bases, and 14 bases lay between the germline ends. The germline V gene has CDR1 SGHTA and CDR2 FQGTGA. CDR3 nucleotide sequence: TGTGCCAGCAGCTTCCAGGGGGGTAACGCCGGGGAGCTGTTTTTT. This codes for CASSFQGGNAGELFF.